This TCR beta chain was identified in a study of T cell repertoires in cytomegalovirus infection. About the research overall: Recently identified HLA-C-restricted CMV epitopes and well-studied HLA-B-restricted CMV epitopes were used by the study. Carrying CMV and the relevant HLA type showed in public TCR beta signatures.

TCRdb processed the reads anew with MiXCR; each CDR3 protein has one entry. The sample lists 250,000 to 400,000 distinct CDR3 sequences; more than 20% were seen once. General observations from the study: Dominant in the ex vivo response were TCR beta clonotypes restricted by HLA-C and specific for CMV.

A note on this clonotype: Its antigen is undetermined. A single base separates this from a much larger clone, so it may be a read error.

Germline V gene data show CDR1 as ENHRY and CDR2 as SYGVKD. This CDR3 spans 12 amino acids. V was shortened by 3 bases and J by 4 bases, with 1 base between the two germline ends. This sample comprised cultured PBMCs, obtained from culture after CMV antigen stimulation. The genes are TRBV10-3 and TRBJ1-6, with D unresolved. The TCR comes from a human donor in good health (CMV status not recorded). Some clones in this sample may be carry-over from other donors' samples. The DNA for the CDR3 is TGTGCCATCAGTGAATATAATTCACCCCTCCACTTT. This gives the protein CAISEYNSPLHF.